Given below is one T cell receptor (beta chain) in context. These data come from a study of blood T cell repertoires in COVID-19. For the study at large: Samples representing acute and convalescent COVID-19 were sourced from the United States, Italy and Spain.

CDR1 LGHNA and CDR2 YSLEER come from the germline V gene. Trimming removed 7 bases at V and 2 bases at J, with 26 bases between. This CDR3 comprises 19 residues. Some clones are missing from TCRdb's copy, which holds only in-frame ones; the method was immunoSEQ multiplex PCR. The repertoire holds approximately 77,000 clones, with roughly 80% as singletons. This rearrangement joins TRBV4-3 to TRBJ1-4; tentative D call: TRBD1 (6 bases). The sample consisted of peripheral blood. The source is a woman between 55 and 75 years old with acute or convalescent COVID-19. CDR3: CASTNPTRGARRTNEKLFF. CDR3 bases: TGCGCCAGCACTAATCCGACGCGGGGGGCGCGGAGGACTAATGAAAAACTGTTTTTT.